These 9 T cell receptor beta chains were all obtained from the same sample, sequenced in a study of PD-1 blockade in classical Hodgkin lymphoma (dated by TCRdb to about 2020). Interpreted using the paper, the time point label stands for: cycle 4 day 1 (C4D1), after 6 weeks of nivolumab. Every trial patient had relapsed after autologous stem cell transplantation, and cohorts A, B and C differed in prior brentuximab vedotin exposure. Library creation used the immunoSEQ multiplex PCR assay. Sourced from immuneACCESS, this table was stored by TCRdb with only in-frame sequences that have V and J called. A share of the clones is absent; for the studies checked, an unresolved V gene accounts for under half, and the remainder has no known explanation. In this sample the table shows 19,000 or so clones, approximately 85% of which occur a single time. The ten largest clones take up roughly 14% of the sample.

The material sequenced was peripheral blood mononuclear cells (PBMCs), taken before the fourth cycle of nivolumab. The receptors come from a human donor with classical Hodgkin lymphoma.

With respect to this clone: Its ends do not fully match the called genes, so a read error is possible. The CDR3 here is CASSGVYSMHKVGPF. The CDR3 DNA follows: TGTGCCAGCAGTGGGGTATACTCTATGCACAAAGTCGGGCCATTC. This chain links TRBV6-1 with TRBJ2-6, with D hard to call. Germline assignment: CDR1 MNHNS and CDR2 SASEGT. This CDR3 has 15 residues.

This clone was observed once. The gene calls are TRBV23-1 and TRBJ1-2, with TRBD1 identical over 12 bases. TRBV23-1 counts as an open reading frame of uncertain function. The CDR3 sequence is 14 residues long. V shed 8 bases and J 7 bases; nucleotides not matched to a gene: 8. The chain's CDR3 is CASGPGQGAGGYTF. CDR3 coding DNA: TGCGCCAGCGGACCGGGACAGGGGGCCGGTGGCTACACCTTC.

The CDR3 DNA follows: TGTGCCAGCAGCTACCCCGCGGGGACCCAGTACTTC. The encoded protein is CASSYPAGTQYF. The rearrangement uses TRBV5-6 and TRBJ2-5, with a possible D match to TRBD2 (5 bases). CDR3 length equals 12 residues. Per germline, CDR1 SGHDT and CDR2 YYEEEE. Trimming cost V 3 bases and J 7 bases, with 10 bases left between them.

The V and J genes are TRBV30 and TRBJ2-3, with D maybe TRBD1 (5 bases). The germline V and J ends were trimmed by 1 base and 5 bases, with 10 bases remaining between them. Germline values: CDR1 GTSNPN, CDR2 SVGIG (reference sequence). There are 13 residues in the CDR3. CDR3 residues: CAWSEGVGDTQYF. The CDR3 DNA reads as TGTGCCTGGAGTGAAGGGGTGGGAGATACGCAGTATTTT.

V is TRBV30 and J is TRBJ1-4; 12 nucleotides align to TRBD1. V was pared by 3 bases and J by 3 bases, with 5 bases of the junction left unmatched. CDR3 length: 16 residues. The germline V gene encodes CDR1 GTSNPN and CDR2 SVGIG (reference sequence). CDR3 nucleotides: TGTGCCTGGAGCCCGGGACAGGGGGCCTCTAATGAAAAACTGTTTTTT. This encodes CAWSPGQGASNEKLFF.

J is TRBJ2-1 and V is TRBV7-9; tentatively, D is TRBD1 (6 bases). CDR1 and CDR2 (germline): SEHNR, FQNEAQ (reference sequence). V gave up 5 bases and J gave up 9 bases, with 14 bases separating them. The CDR3 is 13 amino acids. CDR3 sequence (DNA): TGTGCCAGCAGCCCACAGGGACGGAGTGAGCAGTTCTTC. This translates into CASSPQGRSEQFF.

This chain joins TRBV7-2 and TRBJ2-5; D tentatively fits TRBD1 or TRBD2 (5 bases each). In germline, CDR1 is SGHTA, CDR2 FQGNSA. The CDR3 runs to 14 residues. The ends were cut back, 1 base at V and 5 bases at J, with 11 bases in the middle. CDR3 protein: CASSLGVGVETQYF. CDR3 nucleotide sequence: TGTGCCAGCAGCTTAGGAGTGGGGGTGGAGACCCAGTACTTC.

The chain carries TRBV7-9 and TRBJ1-1; D might be TRBD1 (5 bases). Germline CDR1 reads SEHNR; CDR2 reads FQNEAQ (reference sequence). V was clipped by 3 bases and J by 5 bases, with 7 bases between them. The CDR3 is 12 residues long. The DNA of the CDR3 is TGTGCCAGCAGCTTTGGGGCAACTGAAGCTTTCTTT. It codes for CASSFGATEAFF.

This clone came up a few times. V and J are TRBV11-3 and TRBJ2-5; 11 bases agree with TRBD2. Germline V gene sequence: CDR1 SGHNT, CDR2 YENEEA. The CDR3 contains 15 residues. J lost 2 bases, V lost 4 bases, and 3 bases had no gene match. The CDR3 reads CASSSGLAAQETQYF. The DNA for the CDR3 is TGTGCCAGCAGCTCGGGACTAGCGGCACAAGAGACCCAGTACTTC.